These 23 T cell receptor beta chains were sequenced from one sample in a study of OX40 agonist ivuxolimab in advanced cancers. Clones were sequenced by immunoSEQ multiplex PCR, and TCRdb holds only the in-frame ones, with some missing. Here the sample spans tens of thousands of clones, just under 95% being singletons. The sample consisted of CD4+ or CD8+ T cells sorted from blood, taken in a trial of the OX40 agonist ivuxolimab. Receptor source: an adult with an advanced solid tumor such as melanoma, head and neck, liver or kidney cancer.

J is TRBJ2-1 and V is TRBV13; TRBD1 aligns across 11 bases. In germline, CDR1 is PRHDT, CDR2 FYEKMQ (reference sequence). Trimming at V came to 1 base and at J to 4 bases, leaving 3 bases not matched to a gene. This CDR3 is 16 amino acids long. CDR3 in amino acids: CASSLVGTGGYNEQFF. CDR3 in DNA: TGTGCCAGCAGCTTAGTGGGGACAGGGGGGTACAATGAGCAGTTCTTC.

The V call is TRBV27, the J call TRBJ2-1; D unresolved. Trimming took off 7 bases at V and 10 bases at J, with 17 bases between the two ends. Germline V gene sequence: CDR1 MNHEY, CDR2 SMNVEV (reference sequence). The CDR3 runs to 13 residues. CDR3 sequence reads: CASTLGRGGEQFF. CDR3 DNA: TGTGCCAGCACCCTGGGTCGCGGCGGAGAGCAGTTCTTC.

The chain links TRBV6-1 to TRBJ2-2, with TRBD2 matching over 8 bases. The CDR3 is 15 residues long. The V segment lost 6 bases and the J segment 7 bases; nucleotides outside the gene matches: 10. Germline V gives CDR1 MNHNS, CDR2 SASEGT. CDR3 bases: TGTGCCAGCAGACGCGGGGGACTAGGGGTCGGGGAGCTGTTTTTT. Translation gives CASRRGGLGVGELFF.

The J gene is TRBJ2-1, the V gene TRBV30; TRBD1 agrees at 7 bases. This CDR3 is built from 18 residues. V dropped 1 base and J dropped 0; count of bases not matched to a gene: 12. The germline V gene encodes CDR1 GTSNPN and CDR2 SVGIG (reference sequence). The CDR3 DNA is TGTGCCTGGAGTGATATGATCCCCAGGGGGAGCTCCTACAATGAGCAGTTCTTC. Translation: CAWSDMIPRGSSYNEQFF.

This chain links TRBV11-2 with TRBJ2-5; D perhaps matches TRBD2 (5 bases). The ends were cut back, 2 bases at V and 4 bases at J, with 14 bases in the middle. The CDR3 has 15 residues. In germline, CDR1 is SGHAT, CDR2 FQNNGV. The CDR3 loop is CASSLMDSLGETQYF. The CDR3 region has the DNA TGTGCCAGCAGCTTAATGGACTCCCTGGGAGAGACCCAGTACTTC.

The J gene is TRBJ2-5, the V gene TRBV5-3, with D possibly matching TRBD1 (5 bases). TRBV5-3 is treated as an ORF (open reading frame) with a function not yet certain. The CDR3 is made up of 13 amino acids. V was shortened by 2 bases and J by 5 bases, with 10 bases between the two germline ends. The CDR3 bases are TGTGCCAGAAGCTTAATGGCAGGGGAGACCCAGTACTTC. Translation: CARSLMAGETQYF.

The chain joins TRBV2 to TRBJ1-1; D is perhaps TRBD1 (5 bases). CDR1 SNHLY and CDR2 FYNNEI come from the germline V gene. With 7 bases removed from V and 2 bases from J, the gap between germline ends came to 14 bases. This CDR3 is built from 14 residues. The CDR3 region is CASIKQDDNTEAFF. CDR3 DNA sequence: TGTGCCAGCATTAAACAGGATGACAACACTGAAGCTTTCTTT.

Details on this clone: The junction differs from germline at one of its ends, possibly a read error. The chain carries TRBV6-1 and TRBJ1-3, with TRBD1 identical over 8 bases. The CDR3 has 16 amino acids. The germline CDR1 and CDR2 sequences are MNHNS and SASEGT. Here the CDR3 reads CASSKAGTGTGNTIYF. The CDR3, as DNA: TGTGCCAGCAGTAAAGCCGGGACAGGAACTGGAAACACCATATATTTT.

This clone is a singleton in its sample. The chain joins TRBV2 to TRBJ2-5, with a possible D match to TRBD2 (7 bases). The V end lost 4 bases, the J end lost 4 bases, and 13 bases lay between the germline ends. CDR1 and CDR2 (germline): SNHLY, FYNNEI. CDR3 length: 14 residues. CDR3 in amino acids: CASSATRGAETQYF. The CDR3 DNA sequence: TGTGCCAGCAGTGCGACCCGGGGGGCAGAGACCCAGTACTTC.

The V and J genes are TRBV5-1 and TRBJ1-1; no reliable D call. This CDR3 is 15 amino acids long. Per the germline V gene, CDR1 is SGHRS and CDR2 is YFSETQ. Trimming took off 0 bases at V and 0 bases at J, with 9 bases between the two ends. CDR3 in DNA: TGCGCCAGCAGCTTGGAAGGTACCATGAACACTGAAGCTTTCTTT. Protein: CASSLEGTMNTEAFF.

The J gene is TRBJ2-5, the V gene TRBV9; D not resolved. Trimming cost V 0 bases and J 1 base, with 13 bases left between them. CDR1 and CDR2 (germline): SGDLS, YYNGEE. The CDR3 extends over 16 amino acids. CDR3 nucleotides: TGTGCCAGCAGCGTAGATTTTTGGACCACCCAAGAGACCCAGTACTTC. Its protein product is CASSVDFWTTQETQYF.

The CDR3 sequence: CASSMASANTGELFF. The CDR3 nucleotides are TGTGCCAGTAGTATGGCTTCCGCGAACACCGGGGAGCTGTTTTTT. V gene TRBV19 combines with J gene TRBJ2-2, with unresolved D. The V end lost 3 bases, the J end lost 0 bases, and 8 bases lay between the germline ends. CDR1 and CDR2 from the germline V gene are LNHDA and SQIVND (reference sequence). The CDR3 has 15 residues.

This sequence joins TRBV6-6 and TRBJ2-5; the D is unclear. Trimming took 6 bases from V and 5 from J, leaving 13 bases between them. The germline V gene encodes CDR1 MNHNY and CDR2 SVGAGI (reference sequence). The length of the CDR3 is 13 residues. The CDR3 region has the DNA TGTGCCAGCAGGGATTCAGCGAGGGAGACCCAGTACTTC. Protein: CASRDSARETQYF.

This rearrangement joins TRBV12-2 to TRBJ2-7; TRBD2 was called by the table and not checked on the DNA. TRBV12-2 is designated a pseudogene. The CDR3 runs to 14 residues. CDR3 sequence: CASRLARLSYEQYF. Here the CDR3 DNA reads TGTGCAAGTCGCTTAGCCCGGTTGTCCTACGAGCAGTACTTC.

The chain carries TRBV5-1 and TRBJ2-3; D perhaps matches TRBD2 (5 bases). Trimming shortened V by 4 bases and J by 0 bases, and 12 bases separated the two germline ends. Germline V gene sequence: CDR1 SGHRS, CDR2 YFSETQ. The CDR3 runs 15 residues. The CDR3 sequence: CASSPGGPSTDTQYF. CDR3 DNA: TGCGCCAGCAGCCCAGGAGGACCCAGCACAGATACGCAGTATTTT.

The chain has TRBV9 and TRBJ1-1; D is unresolved. The germline CDR1 and CDR2 sequences are SGDLS and YYNGEE. The CDR3 loop spans 14 amino acids. With 0 bases removed from V and 1 base from J, the gap between germline ends came to 7 bases. The CDR3 region has the DNA TGTGCCAGCAGCGTAGGGGTCTCGAACACTGAAGCTTTCTTT. It translates to CASSVGVSNTEAFF.

This clone was observed a few times. The rearrangement joins TRBV19 to TRBJ1-2; TRBD1 aligns across 7 bases. The ends lost 10 bases at V and 4 bases at J; junction bases unmatched: 3. Germline lookup yields CDR1 LNHDA and CDR2 SQIVND (reference sequence). This CDR3 spans 11 amino acids. The CDR3 DNA sequence: TGTGCCACCAGGACAGGCTATGGCTACACCTTC. Translating it yields CATRTGYGYTF.

The chain couples TRBV18 to TRBJ2-1; TRBD1 matches at 7 bases. Per the germline V gene, CDR1 is KGHSH and CDR2 is LQKENI. Trimming at V came to 4 bases and at J to 7 bases, leaving 4 bases not matched to a gene. There are 13 residues in the CDR3. CDR3 residues: CASSLRDSNEQFF. DNA for the CDR3: TGTGCCAGCTCACTAAGGGACAGTAATGAGCAGTTCTTC.

The chain joins TRBV7-8 to TRBJ2-3; no firm D call. In germline, CDR1 is SGHVS, CDR2 FQNEAQ. CDR3 length equals 15 residues. With 2 bases removed from V and 2 bases from J, the gap between germline ends came to 11 bases. The CDR3 sequence: CASSLTTASTDTQYF. The CDR3 DNA reads as TGTGCCAGCAGCTTAACGACCGCATCCACAGATACGCAGTATTTT.

This chain uses TRBV2 with TRBJ1-1; TRBD1 might be the D (5 bases). The ends were cut back, 4 bases at V and 6 bases at J, with 18 bases in the middle. This CDR3 is 15 amino acids long. Germline CDR1 reads SNHLY; CDR2 reads FYNNEI. CDR3 in amino acids: CASSVGVSGQSEAFF. The CDR3 DNA is TGTGCCAGCAGTGTAGGGGTCTCCGGTCAGTCTGAAGCTTTCTTT. Using reference TRBV2 and TRBJ1-1 for the parts outside the CDR3, the full variable domain is EPEVTQTPSHQVTQMGQEVILRCVPISNHLYFYWYRQILGQKVEFLVSFYNNEISEKSEIFDDQFSVERPDGSNFTLKIRSTKLEDSAMYFCASSVGVSGQSEAFFGQGTRLTVV.

The rearrangement links TRBV7-2 to TRBJ2-2, with a tentative D call TRBD1 (6 bases). Per germline, CDR1 SGHTA and CDR2 FQGNSA. The CDR3 loop spans 15 amino acids. The germline V and J ends were trimmed by 5 bases and 0 bases, with 10 bases remaining between them. DNA of the CDR3: TGTGCCAGCAGCCGGGACACTTCGAACACCGGGGAGCTGTTTTTT. The encoded protein is CASSRDTSNTGELFF.

The chain carries TRBV27 and TRBJ1-5; TRBD1 is a possible D gene (5 bases). V lost 5 bases and J lost 3, with 11 bases in between. The CDR3 is 14 amino acids. Per the germline V gene, CDR1 is MNHEY and CDR2 is SMNVEV (reference sequence). CDR3 bases: TGTGCCAGCAGTACTGGGACTGCCAATCAGCCCCAGCATTTT. Protein sequence: CASSTGTANQPQHF.

This chain connects TRBV7-9 to TRBJ2-1, with 7 bases lining up with TRBD2. V was pared by 2 bases and J by 4 bases, with 11 bases of the junction left unmatched. The germline CDR1 and CDR2 sequences are SEHNR and FQNEAQ (reference sequence). The CDR3 is 17 residues long. The CDR3 nucleotides read TGTGCCAGCAGCTTAAGGGGCGGGACTACTAGTTACAATGAGCAGTTCTTC. Translation gives CASSLRGGTTSYNEQFF. Filled out from reference TRBV7-9 and TRBJ2-1, the complete variable domain reads DTGVSQNPRHKITKRGQNVTFRCDPISEHNRLYWYRQTLGQGPEFLTYFQNEAQLEKSRLLSDRFSAERPKGSFSTLEIQRTEQGDSAMYLCASSLRGGTTSYNEQFFGPGTRLTVL.